The sequence of this T cell receptor beta chain was determined in a study of blood T cell repertoires in COVID-19. Study context: Samples taken during acute and convalescent COVID-19 were collected in the United States, Italy and Spain. In each case, the material was cDNA or gDNA derived from T cells, B-cell-depleted T cells, or PBMCs.

Trimming at V came to 4 bases and at J to 9 bases, leaving 13 bases not matched to a gene. CDR3 length: 15 residues. The germline V gene has CDR1 SGHNT and CDR2 YYREEE (reference sequence). In the source study's methods: Amplifying reference gene primers gave estimates of nucleated cell counts. TCRdb keeps only in-frame clones here, not all; method: immunoSEQ multiplex PCR. V and J calls and clone size follow that table, whereas D and trimming were derived from the DNA. The table has approximately 50,000 clones, over 70% seen once. The chain combines TRBV5-4 with TRBJ2-1, with TRBD1 identical over 7 bases. The specimen was peripheral blood. This sequence was found in a human donor in a cohort sampled during active COVID-19. The CDR3 sequence: CASSSPLQGRSEQFF. The CDR3 DNA reads as TGTGCCAGCAGCAGCCCCTTACAGGGGAGAAGTGAGCAGTTCTTC.